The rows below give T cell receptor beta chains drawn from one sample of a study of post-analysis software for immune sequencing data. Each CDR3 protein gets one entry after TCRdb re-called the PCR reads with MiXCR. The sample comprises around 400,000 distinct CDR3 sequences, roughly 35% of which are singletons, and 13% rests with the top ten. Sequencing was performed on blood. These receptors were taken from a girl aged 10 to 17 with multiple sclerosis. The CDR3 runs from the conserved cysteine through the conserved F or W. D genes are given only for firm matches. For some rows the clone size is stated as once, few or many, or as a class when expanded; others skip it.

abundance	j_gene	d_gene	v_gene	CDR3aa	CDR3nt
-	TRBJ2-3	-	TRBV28	CASRLQGRTDTQYF	TGTGCCAGCAGGTTACAGGGCCGCACAGATACGCAGTATTTT
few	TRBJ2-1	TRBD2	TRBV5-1	CASGTSGGRNGEQFF	TGCGCCAGCGGAACTAGCGGGGGGAGGAATGGGGAGCAGTTCTTC
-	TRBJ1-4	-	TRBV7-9	CASSSMDISWEKLFF	TGTGCCAGCAGCTCTATGGACATCTCATGGGAAAAACTGTTTTTT
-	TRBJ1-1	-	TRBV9	CASSVEVGSEAFF	TGTGCCAGCAGCGTAGAAGTAGGGAGTGAAGCTTTCTTT
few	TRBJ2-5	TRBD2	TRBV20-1	CSATISGGAKTQYF	TGCAGTGCTACCATTAGCGGGGGGGCCAAGACCCAGTACTTC
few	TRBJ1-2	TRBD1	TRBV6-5	CASSYSWTGAAANYGYTF	TGTGCCAGCAGTTACTCCTGGACAGGGGCAGCAGCTAACTATGGCTACACCTTC
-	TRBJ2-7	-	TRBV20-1	CSAEQVPLGYEQYF	TGCAGTGCTGAACAGGTACCTCTTGGGTACGAGCAGTACTTC
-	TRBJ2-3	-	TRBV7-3	CASSPRGGLTLSTITQYF	TGTGCCAGCAGCCCGAGGGGGGGGCTTACCCTTTCAACTATTACGCAGTATTTT
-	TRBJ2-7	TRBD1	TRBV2	CAIRGLRDRGFNEQYF	TGTGCCATCCGAGGCCTCCGGGACAGGGGCTTTAACGAGCAGTACTTC
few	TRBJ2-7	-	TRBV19	CASSRGEAFEQYF	TGTGCCAGTAGTAGGGGAGAGGCCTTCGAGCAGTACTTC
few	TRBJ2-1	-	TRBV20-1	CSARVRTINEQFF	TGCAGTGCTAGAGTAAGGACTATCAATGAGCAGTTCTTC
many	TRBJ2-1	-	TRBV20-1	CSARDRATRNEQFF	TGCAGTGCTAGAGACCGCGCTACTAGGAATGAGCAGTTCTTC
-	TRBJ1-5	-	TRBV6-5	CASSYSSDQPQHF	TGTGCCAGCAGTTACTCGAGTGATCAGCCCCAGCATTTT
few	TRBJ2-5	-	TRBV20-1	CSAKTDRAYQETQYF	TGCAGTGCTAAAACGGACAGAGCGTACCAAGAGACCCAGTACTTC
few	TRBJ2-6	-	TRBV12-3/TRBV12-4	CASSPRANVGDGANVLTF	TGTGCCAGCAGTCCCCGGGCCAACGTTGGGGATGGGGCCAACGTCCTGACTTTC
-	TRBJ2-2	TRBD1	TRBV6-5	CASSSPYHRDRGVGERFF	TGTGCCAGCAGTTCGCCATACCACCGGGACAGAGGCGTGGGGGAGCGGTTTTTT
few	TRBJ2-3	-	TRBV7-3	CASSLTASANTDTQYF	TGTGCCAGCAGCTTAACCGCTAGCGCGAACACAGATACGCAGTATTTT
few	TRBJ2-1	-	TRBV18	CASSLGTQTYNEQFF	TGTGCCAGCTCACTAGGGACACAGACCTACAATGAGCAGTTCTTC
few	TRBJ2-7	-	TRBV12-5	CASGLVSGGLYEQYF	TGTGCTAGTGGTTTGGTTTCAGGAGGACTCTACGAGCAGTACTTC
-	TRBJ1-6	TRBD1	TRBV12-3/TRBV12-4	CASSPDRGETSPLHF	TGTGCCAGCAGTCCGGACAGGGGAGAAACTTCACCCCTCCACTTT
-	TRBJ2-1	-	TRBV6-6	CANSYHPLAQFF	TGTGCCAACAGTTATCACCCACTGGCGCAGTTCTTC
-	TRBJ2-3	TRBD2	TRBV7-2	CASSPPGLAGGVDTQYF	TGTGCCAGCAGCCCGCCGGGACTAGCGGGGGGCGTAGATACGCAGTATTTT
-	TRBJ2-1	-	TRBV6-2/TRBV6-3	CASSYRPTYNEQFF	TGTGCCAGCAGTTATCGCCCTACCTACAATGAGCAGTTCTTC
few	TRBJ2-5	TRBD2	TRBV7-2	CASSLTSGGSFGTQYF	TGTGCCAGCAGCTTAACGAGCGGGGGTTCCTTTGGGACCCAGTACTTC
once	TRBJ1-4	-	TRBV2	CASSARQSATNEKLFF	TGTGCCAGCAGTGCGAGACAGTCTGCAACTAATGAAAAACTGTTTTTT
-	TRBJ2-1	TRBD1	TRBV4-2	CASSRDGTGNDNEQFF	TGTGCCAGCAGCCGAGATGGGACAGGGAATGATAATGAGCAGTTCTTC
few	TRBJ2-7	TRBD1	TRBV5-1	CASSLDRGRAYEQYF	TGCGCCAGCAGCCTAGACAGGGGAAGAGCCTACGAGCAGTACTTC
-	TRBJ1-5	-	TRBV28	CASTRDPSRGPQHF	TGTGCCAGCACTCGGGACCCGTCGAGGGGACCCCAGCATTTT
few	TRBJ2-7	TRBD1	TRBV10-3	CAISEGTGGYEQYF	TGTGCCATCAGTGAGGGGACAGGGGGCTACGAGCAGTACTTC
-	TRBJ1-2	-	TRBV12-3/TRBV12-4	CASSPPLTTNYGYTF	TGTGCCAGCAGTCCCCCCCTTACAACTAACTATGGCTACACCTTC
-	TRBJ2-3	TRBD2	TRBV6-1	CASSGGGLADTQYF	TGTGCCAGCAGTGGAGGGGGACTAGCGGATACGCAGTATTTT
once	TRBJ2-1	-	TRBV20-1	CSAYFRSSYNEQFF	TGCAGTGCTTATTTCAGGAGCTCCTACAATGAGCAGTTCTTC
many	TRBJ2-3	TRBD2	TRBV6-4	CASSVNGGGTDTQYF	TGTGCCAGCAGTGTCAATGGGGGGGGCACAGATACGCAGTATTTT
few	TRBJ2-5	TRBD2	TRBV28	CASSPPLGAGGQETQYF	TGTGCCAGCAGTCCTCCCCTAGGGGCGGGGGGGCAAGAGACCCAGTACTTC
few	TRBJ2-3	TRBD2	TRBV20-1	CSAPGFSGGYTDTQYF	TGCAGTGCTCCAGGTTTTAGCGGGGGGTACACAGATACGCAGTATTTT
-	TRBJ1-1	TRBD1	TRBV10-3	CAISPGQPNTEAFF	TGTGCCATCAGCCCGGGACAGCCGAACACTGAAGCTTTCTTT